The 5 T cell receptor beta chains presented below share a single source sample, sequenced in a study of cytomegalovirus exposure and HLA in healthy donors. PCR used 60 Vbeta primers and 13 Jbeta primers. TCRdb keeps only in-frame clones here, not all; method: immunoSEQ multiplex PCR. Of 110,000 to 150,000 clones in the sample, about 82% were seen once. Specimen: PBMCs. Receptor source: a male donor in good health and CMV-seronegative.

Regarding this clone: A read error may produce the germline difference seen at one junction end. This chain uses TRBV6-1 with TRBJ2-1; D perhaps matches TRBD2 (6 bases). In germline, CDR1 is MNHNS, CDR2 SASEGT. The CDR3 covers 14 residues. In DNA form, the CDR3 reads TGTGCCAGCTGGCGGGGTGACGCCTACAATGGGCAGTTCTTC. It specifies CASWRGDAYNGQFF.

This rearrangement joins TRBV7-6 to TRBJ2-1; weak D call: TRBD2 (6 bases). The CDR3 contains 17 residues. V lost 0 bases and J 1 base, leaving 13 bases between the germline ends. Germline V gene lookup returns CDR1 SGHVS and CDR2 FNYEAQ. CDR3 sequence (DNA): TGTGCCAGCAGCTTAGCCGGGGCGGGACCTTCCTACAATGAGCAGTTCTTC. Translation gives CASSLAGAGPSYNEQFF.

V and J are TRBV19 and TRBJ2-7; TRBD2 might be the D (6 bases). This CDR3 comprises 13 residues. CDR1 is LNHDA, CDR2 SQIVND, per germline (reference sequence). The V end was cut by 4 bases, the J end by 3 bases, with 10 bases between. The CDR3 region has the DNA TGTGCCAGTAGTACGGGACTTTTCTACGAGCAGTACTTC. Its protein is CASSTGLFYEQYF.

This clone was found a few times. The rearrangement joins TRBV9 to TRBJ1-3; the match to TRBD1 covers 9 bases. Germline-derived CDR1 and CDR2 are SGDLS and YYNGEE. This CDR3 contains 15 residues. Trimming cost V 3 bases and J 3 bases; bases outside gene matches: 4. CDR3 sequence reads: CASSEGQGSGNTIYF. The CDR3 DNA sequence: TGTGCCAGCAGCGAGGGACAGGGAAGTGGAAACACCATATATTTT. The full variable domain, in which reference TRBV9 and TRBJ1-3 provide the parts outside the CDR3, is DSGVTQTPKHLITATGQRVTLRCSPRSGDLSVYWYQQSLDQGLQFLIQYYNGEERAKGNILERFSAQQFPDLHSELNLSSLELGDSALYFCASSEGQGSGNTIYFGEGSWLTVV.

This chain connects TRBV11-3 to TRBJ2-2; D is perhaps TRBD2 (5 bases). V was trimmed by 0 bases and J by 4 bases, leaving 15 bases between them. The CDR3 runs 17 residues. Germline CDR1 SGHNT, CDR2 YENEEA. The CDR3 region is CASSLDPSLARTGELFF. CDR3 in DNA: TGTGCCAGCAGCTTAGATCCGAGCCTAGCTCGCACCGGGGAGCTGTTTTTT. The whole variable domain, remainder taken from reference TRBV11-3 and TRBJ2-2, is EAGVVQSPRYKIIEKKQPVAFWCNPISGHNTLYWYLQNLGQGPELLIRYENEEAVDDSQLPKDRFSAERLKGVDSTLKIQPAELGDSAVYLCASSLDPSLARTGELFFGEGSRLTVL.